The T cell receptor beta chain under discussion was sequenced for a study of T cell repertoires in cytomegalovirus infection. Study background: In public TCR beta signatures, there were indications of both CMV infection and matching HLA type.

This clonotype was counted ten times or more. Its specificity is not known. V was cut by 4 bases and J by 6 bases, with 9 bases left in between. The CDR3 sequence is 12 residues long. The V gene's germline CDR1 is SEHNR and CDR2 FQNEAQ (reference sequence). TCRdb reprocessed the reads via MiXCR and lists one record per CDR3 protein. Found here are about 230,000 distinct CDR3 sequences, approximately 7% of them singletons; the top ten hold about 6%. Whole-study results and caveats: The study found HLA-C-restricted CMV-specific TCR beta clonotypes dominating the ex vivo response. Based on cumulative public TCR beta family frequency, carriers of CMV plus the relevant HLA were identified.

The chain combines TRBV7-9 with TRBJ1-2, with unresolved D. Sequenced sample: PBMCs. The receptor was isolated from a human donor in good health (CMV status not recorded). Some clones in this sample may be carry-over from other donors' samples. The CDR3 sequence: CASSSLGNGYTF. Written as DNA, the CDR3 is TGTGCCAGCAGCTCTCTAGGGAATGGCTACACCTTC.